The 13 T cell receptor beta chains below all came from one sample that was sequenced in a study of regulatory T cells in long-lasting Graves disease. Indicated time point: newly diagnosed GD, antithyroid drugs for less than 3 months. The authors made the TCR library using RNA they extracted from PBMCs. Assembly of TCR beta libraries relied on iRepertoire HTBI primers together with Arm-PCR of CDR3 regions. TCRdb itself ran the multiplex PCR reads through MiXCR, one entry per CDR3 protein. The table has hundreds of thousands of distinct CDR3 sequences, roughly 16% seen once. These data were likewise used in another study, on T cells in Graves' hyperthyroidism and ophthalmopathy.

This sample comprised peripheral blood mononuclear cells (PBMCs), obtained at new diagnosis, from a patient treated with antithyroid drugs. The receptors come from a woman aged 35-60 years with Graves disease.

This clonotype was detected many times. This rearrangement joins TRBV12-3 or TRBV12-4 to TRBJ1-2; 7 bases line up with TRBD1. The CDR3 spans 15 residues. With 4 bases clipped from V and 4 bases from J, the junction kept 9 bases outside the gene matches. CDR3 nucleotide sequence: TGTGCCAGCAGTTCCTGGGACAGAGAGGTCTATGGCTACACCTTC. Translated, it gives CASSSWDREVYGYTF.

A note on this clonotype: Mismatch with germline at one junction end may stem from a read error. The chain joins TRBV4-1 to TRBJ1-2; D not resolved. The CDR3 has 17 residues. Germline values: CDR1 MGHRA, CDR2 YSYEKL. The CDR3 DNA sequence: TGTGCCAGCAGCCAAGCCTCAGGACCAACCCCTAACTATGGCTACACCTTC. Its protein is CASSQASGPTPNYGYTF.

This clonotype was recorded at least ten times. The V call is TRBV12-3 or TRBV12-4, the J call TRBJ2-3; no firm D call. The CDR3 spans 14 residues. Trimming took off 6 bases at V and 7 bases at J, with 17 bases between the two ends. CDR3 nucleotide sequence: TGTGCCAGCAGCCTCCCCCCCAGCCTTAATACGCAGTATTTT. This translates into CASSLPPSLNTQYF.

The V gene is TRBV5-1, the J gene TRBJ2-1, with D tentatively TRBD2 (5 bases). V lost 4 bases, J lost 6 bases, and 11 bases lay in between. Per germline, CDR1 SGHRS and CDR2 YFSETQ. This CDR3 is built from 13 residues. DNA of the CDR3: TGCGCCAGCAGCAAGGACGGACTCAATGAGCAGTTCTTC. Residues: CASSKDGLNEQFF.

This clonotype was detected many times. The V and J genes are TRBV2 and TRBJ2-1; 9 bases align to TRBD1. The CDR3 consists of 15 residues. V shed 2 bases, J shed 5 bases, and the junction held 4 bases outside the gene matches. Germline CDR1 reads SNHLY; CDR2 reads FYNNEI. The DNA for the CDR3 is TGTGCCAGCAGTGAATCAGGGACAGGGCACAATGAGCAGTTCTTC. It codes for CASSESGTGHNEQFF.

This clonotype has ten or more counts. The chain carries TRBV28 and TRBJ1-1; D is unclear. Germline CDR1 is MDHEN and CDR2 is SYDVKM. The CDR3 totals 14 residues. V lost 5 bases and J lost 5, with 15 bases in between. CDR3 nucleotide sequence: TGTGCCAGCAGTCGACTTCTAGAACTGACTGAAGCTTTCTTT. Its translation is CASSRLLELTEAFF.

This clonotype was counted only a few times. The chain links TRBV29-1 to TRBJ1-1; TRBD1 aligns across 7 bases. Germline V CDR1 and CDR2: SQVTM, ANQGSEA. Germline trimming cut 7 bases from V and 0 bases from J; bases unmatched to any gene: 5. This CDR3 comprises 13 residues. For the CDR3, the DNA is TGCAGCGCCGTCGACAGGGTGAACACTGAAGCTTTCTTT. Amino acids: CSAVDRVNTEAFF. The entire variable domain, with the rest obtained from reference TRBV29-1 and TRBJ1-1, is as follows: SAVISQKPSRDICQRGTSLTIQCQVDSQVTMMFWYRQQPGQSLTLIATANQGSEATYESGFVIDKFPISRPNLTFSTLTVSNMSPEDSSIYLCSAVDRVNTEAFFGQGTRLTVV.

The chain recombines TRBV3-1 with TRBJ1-1; D not resolved. This CDR3 is built from 15 residues. CDR1 is LGHDT and CDR2 is YNNKEL in the germline V gene (reference sequence). V was pared by 1 base and J by 5 bases, with 14 bases between. The CDR3 region is CASSQGSGLGTEAFF. The CDR3 nucleotides read TGTGCCAGCAGCCAAGGTTCTGGGCTGGGTACTGAAGCTTTCTTT.

This clonotype was seen repeatedly, ten times or more. The chain employs TRBV6-5 and TRBJ2-7, with D perhaps TRBD2 (6 bases). Trimming took off 0 bases at V and 3 bases at J, with 15 bases between the two ends. The length of the CDR3 is 16 residues. Germline V gene sequence: CDR1 MNHEY, CDR2 SVGAGI. CDR3 in DNA: TGTGCCAGCAGTTACTCCCCTGGAGGGGCCAACTACGAGCAGTACTTC. This encodes CASSYSPGGANYEQYF.

This chain links TRBV10-3 with TRBJ2-2; unclear D gene. CDR3 length equals 16 residues. The V end was cut by 0 bases, the J end by 2 bases, with 10 bases between. Germline V lookup: CDR1 ENHRY, CDR2 SYGVKD. The CDR3 here is CAISESLNYNTGELFF. The DNA of the CDR3 is TGTGCCATCAGTGAGTCCTTAAACTATAACACCGGGGAGCTGTTTTTT.

A note on this clonotype: The junction does not match germline at one end; this may be a read error. The J gene is TRBJ1-1, the V gene TRBV7-8, with 7 bases identical to TRBD1. Germline CDR1 reads SGHVS; CDR2 reads FQNEAQ. The CDR3 totals 13 residues. The CDR3 region has the DNA TGCGCCAGCAGCCAGGGGGAGGGAGGAGAAGCTTTCTTT. This gives the protein CASSQGEGGEAFF.

The chain is built from TRBV10-1 and TRBJ2-7; D remains ambiguous. Trimming left V 0 bases short and J 6 bases short, with 9 bases between. The CDR3 sequence is 13 residues long. The germline gives CDR1 WNHNN, CDR2 SYGVQD (reference sequence). CDR3 sequence (DNA): TGCGCCAGCAGTGAGTCGACCCTCTCCGAGCAGTACTTC. Translation gives CASSESTLSEQYF.

The genes are TRBV5-1 and TRBJ2-6; tentatively, D is TRBD1 or TRBD2 (5 bases each). Germline V gives CDR1 SGHRS, CDR2 YFSETQ. This CDR3 is built from 15 residues. Trimming stripped 1 base from V and 4 bases from J, with 9 bases between. The DNA for the CDR3 is TGCGCCAGCAGCTTGATGGGGGAGGGGGCCAACGTCCTGACTTTC. Residues: CASSLMGEGANVLTF.